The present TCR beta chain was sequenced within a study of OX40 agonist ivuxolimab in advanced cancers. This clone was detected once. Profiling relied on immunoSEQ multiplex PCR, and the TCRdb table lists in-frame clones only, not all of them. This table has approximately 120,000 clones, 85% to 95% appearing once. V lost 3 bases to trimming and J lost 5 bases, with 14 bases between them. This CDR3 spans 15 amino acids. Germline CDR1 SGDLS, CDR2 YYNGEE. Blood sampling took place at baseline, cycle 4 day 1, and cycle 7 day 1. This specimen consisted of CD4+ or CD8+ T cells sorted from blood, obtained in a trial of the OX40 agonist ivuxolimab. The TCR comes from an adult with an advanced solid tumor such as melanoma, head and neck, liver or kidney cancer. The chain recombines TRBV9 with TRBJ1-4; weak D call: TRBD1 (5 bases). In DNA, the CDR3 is TGTGCCAGCAGCGGGGGACTCCAATCCAATGAAAAACTGTTTTTT. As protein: CASSGGLQSNEKLFF.